These T cell receptor beta chains were read from a single sample in a study of T cell repertoires in cytomegalovirus infection. From the reads, TCRdb called clonotypes with MiXCR, one entry per CDR3 protein. The data hold over 450,000 distinct CDR3 sequences, with around 11% observed a single time. The specimen sequenced was PBMCs. The source is a human donor in good health (CMV status not recorded). Some clones in this sample may be carry-over from other donors' samples. The CDR3 runs from the conserved cysteine through the conserved F or W. The order of the fields is V gene, D gene, clone size, J gene, CDR3 protein, CDR3 DNA. D genes are given only for firm matches. Clone size is stated in some rows and not others, as once, few, many or a class when expanded.

>TRBV19|NA|many|TRBJ2-3
CASSSGRADTQYF
TGTGCCAGTAGCTCAGGTCGGGCAGATACGCAGTATTTT
>TRBV19|NA|many|TRBJ1-3
CASSPHGQGSGNTIYF
TGTGCCAGTAGTCCACACGGCCAAGGCTCTGGAAACACCATATATTTT
>TRBV20-1|TRBD1|few|TRBJ1-2
CSARPGGPPGQGATPFNYGYTF
TGCAGTGCTAGACCCGGGGGTCCCCCGGGGCAGGGGGCTACCCCCTTCAACTATGGCTACACCTTC
>TRBV25-1|NA|NA|TRBJ2-7
CASSEAAGPIYEQYF
TGTGCCAGCAGTGAGGCGGCAGGGCCGATCTACGAGCAGTACTTC
>TRBV19|NA|many|TRBJ1-1
CASRHSGAETLNTEAFF
TGTGCCAGTAGGCATTCGGGGGCCGAAACCCTGAACACTGAAGCTTTCTTT
>TRBV7-8|NA|many|TRBJ1-5
CASSSRAQPQHF
TGTGCCAGCAGCTCGCGGGCTCAGCCCCAGCATTTT
>TRBV11-3|NA|many|TRBJ2-2
CASSLGAREENTGELFF
TGTGCCAGCAGCTTGGGCGCGCGGGAAGAGAACACCGGGGAGCTGTTTTTT
>TRBV19|NA|many|TRBJ2-1
CASTSPGDQLKDEQFF
TGTGCCAGTACCTCGCCCGGGGACCAGTTGAAAGATGAGCAGTTCTTC
>TRBV11-2|NA|many|TRBJ1-2
CASTSWDENQNYGYTF
TGTGCCAGCACCTCCTGGGACGAAAATCAAAACTATGGCTACACCTTC
>TRBV5-6|TRBD1|NA|TRBJ2-7
CASSRGGTGADEQYF
TGTGCCAGCAGCCGCGGGGGGACAGGGGCCGACGAGCAGTACTTC
>TRBV20-1|NA|few|TRBJ1-5
CSARIADRNNQPQHF
TGCAGTGCTAGAATTGCCGACAGGAACAATCAGCCCCAGCATTTT
>TRBV18|TRBD1|many|TRBJ2-1
CASSPLGTGDGEQFF
TGTGCCAGCTCACCACTCGGGACAGGGGATGGTGAGCAGTTCTTC
>TRBV4-2|NA|many|TRBJ2-7
CASSPRSPAPNEQYF
TGTGCCAGCAGCCCCCGGAGCCCAGCCCCTAACGAGCAGTACTTC
>TRBV6-8|NA|NA|TRBJ2-3
CATKALGGEADTQYF
TGTGCCACTAAGGCGCTAGGGGGGGAGGCAGATACGCAGTATTTT
>TRBV7-2|TRBD1|many|TRBJ2-5
CASSPTGGRQETQYF
TGTGCCAGCAGCCCCACAGGGGGCCGGCAAGAGACCCAGTACTTC
>TRBV2|NA|few|TRBJ2-5
CASSEAGRETQYF
TGTGCCAGCAGTGAGGCAGGGCGAGAGACCCAGTACTTC
>TRBV7-9|TRBD2|many|TRBJ2-1
CASRPGLEDEQFF
TGTGCCAGCAGGCCGGGACTAGAAGATGAGCAGTTCTTC
>TRBV20-1|NA|NA|TRBJ1-2
CSGTAEHVGDGYTF
TGCAGCGGCACAGCAGAGCACGTCGGGGATGGCTACACCTTC
>TRBV24-1|NA|many|TRBJ2-1
CATSEGGRGNEQFF
TGTGCCACCAGTGAGGGGGGGCGTGGGAATGAGCAGTTCTTC
>TRBV2|NA|NA|TRBJ1-4
CASSVYEDEKLFF
TGTGCCAGCAGTGTGTACGAGGATGAAAAACTGTTTTTT
>TRBV5-5|TRBD2|many|TRBJ2-3
CASSLPPGSGGAISDTQYF
TGTGCCAGCAGCTTGCCCCCGGGTAGCGGGGGGGCAATCTCAGATACGCAGTATTTT
>TRBV28|NA|many|TRBJ2-7
CASSLGHRTYEQYF
TGTGCCAGCAGTTTGGGACACCGAACCTACGAGCAGTACTTC
>TRBV7-2|TRBD2|many|TRBJ2-5
CASSPTLAEGQETQYF
TGTGCCAGCAGCCCGACCCTAGCGGAGGGACAAGAGACCCAGTACTTC
>TRBV7-6|NA|many|TRBJ2-5
CATTPALLGTQYF
TGTGCCACAACCCCCGCCCTATTAGGGACCCAGTACTTC
>TRBV20-1|NA|few|TRBJ2-3
CSARKAGPLLTDTQYF
TGCAGTGCTAGAAAGGCAGGCCCCCTCCTCACAGATACGCAGTATTTT
>TRBV5-1|TRBD1|NA|TRBJ1-1
CASSKGAGTEAFF
TGCGCCAGCAGCAAGGGGGCAGGCACTGAAGCTTTCTTT
>TRBV19|NA|NA|TRBJ1-5
CASREDPFTGQPQHF
TGTGCCAGTAGGGAGGACCCCTTTACGGGACAGCCCCAGCATTTT
>TRBV7-9|NA|NA|TRBJ2-1
CASSLGGASEQFF
TGTGCCAGCAGCTTAGGAGGGGCGAGTGAGCAGTTCTTC
>TRBV6-1|TRBD1|many|TRBJ2-2
CASMIDRDIGELFF
TGTGCCAGCATGATCGACAGGGATATCGGGGAGCTGTTTTTT
>TRBV20-1|NA|many|TRBJ2-7
CSARDVYEQYF
TGCAGTGCTAGAGATGTTTACGAGCAGTACTTC
>TRBV23-1|NA|many|TRBJ1-5
CASSLRQPQHF
TGCGCCAGCAGCCTTCGGCAGCCCCAGCATTTT
>TRBV29-1|NA|many|TRBJ1-1
CSVDEGTRTEAFF
TGCAGCGTTGACGAGGGTACGAGGACTGAAGCTTTCTTT
>TRBV12-3/TRBV12-4|NA|many|TRBJ1-2
CASSLWGGGYGYTF
TGTGCCAGCAGTCTTTGGGGAGGGGGCTATGGCTACACCTTC
>TRBV29-1|NA|NA|TRBJ2-7
CSVFGGTSSYEQYF
TGCAGCGTTTTTGGTGGGACATCCTCCTACGAGCAGTACTTC
>TRBV20-1|NA|many|TRBJ1-2
CSARARDNYGYTF
TGCAGTGCTAGAGCCAGGGATAACTATGGCTACACCTTC
>TRBV23-1|NA|few|TRBJ1-4
CASRDTEKLFF
TGCGCCAGCAGGGACACCGAAAAACTGTTTTTT
>TRBV7-9|NA|many|TRBJ2-5
CASSLGSWYEETQYF
TGTGCCAGCAGCTTGGGCAGCTGGTACGAAGAGACCCAGTACTTC
>TRBV11-3|NA|many|TRBJ2-2
CASSPWGGKETGELFF
TGTGCCAGCAGCCCATGGGGGGGCAAGGAAACCGGGGAGCTGTTTTTT
>TRBV14|TRBD1|many|TRBJ2-1
CASSQDGTGLYNEQFF
TGTGCCAGCAGCCAAGATGGGACAGGGTTATACAATGAGCAGTTCTTC
>TRBV7-8|TRBD1|few|TRBJ2-2
CASSLRGPGGELFF
TGTGCCAGCAGCTTAAGGGGGCCAGGCGGGGAGCTGTTTTTT
>TRBV11-3|NA|few|TRBJ2-1
CASSSGGDIHNNEQFF
TGTGCCAGCAGCTCCGGCGGGGACATACATAACAATGAGCAGTTCTTC
>TRBV5-1|TRBD2|NA|TRBJ2-3
CASVAGSTDTQYF
TGCGCCTCGGTAGCGGGGAGCACAGATACGCAGTATTTT
>TRBV7-6|NA|many|TRBJ1-1
CASSLGWNTEAFF
TGTGCCAGCAGCTTAGGTTGGAACACTGAAGCTTTCTTT
>TRBV7-9|TRBD2|many|TRBJ2-1
CASYISGGAYNEQFF
TGTGCCAGCTACATAAGCGGGGGGGCCTACAATGAGCAGTTCTTC
>TRBV6-1|NA|many|TRBJ2-2
CASSDPVGELFF
TGTGCCAGCAGTGATCCCGTTGGGGAGCTGTTTTTT
>TRBV5-1|TRBD2|NA|TRBJ2-1
CASSLFAGGNNEQFF
TGCGCCAGCAGCTTGTTCGCGGGGGGGAACAATGAGCAGTTCTTC